The rows below give T cell receptor beta chains drawn from one sample of a study of cytomegalovirus exposure and HLA in healthy donors. Some clones are missing from TCRdb's copy, which holds only in-frame ones; the method was immunoSEQ multiplex PCR. The repertoire table contains about 46,000 clones. The sequenced sample consisted of PBMCs. The source is a middle-aged woman in good health and CMV-seronegative. CDR3s include the opening cysteine and the closing phenylalanine or tryptophan. Each record gives: J gene, V gene, D gene, clone size, CDR3 protein, CDR3 DNA. A D gene is named only where the DNA matches it firmly. Expanded clones get a size class; other rows say once, few or many, or leave the size out.

TRBJ2-7 TRBV27 TRBD1 - CASRSVRQGLEQYF TGTGCCAGCCGGAGCGTGCGACAGGGTCTCGAGCAGTACTTC
TRBJ2-7 TRBV28 - - CASSPQQYEQYF TGTGCCAGCAGTCCACAGCAGTACGAGCAGTACTTC
TRBJ1-5 TRBV11-3 - - CASSSLLSTGCNQPQHF TGTGCCAGCAGCTCACTCCTGTCCACAGGGTGCAATCAGCCCCAGCATTTT
TRBJ1-3 TRBV10-3 TRBD1 - CAISETGGGNTIYF TGTGCCATCAGTGAGACAGGGGGCGGAAACACCATATATTTT
TRBJ2-1 TRBV9 - - CASSAREGSYNEQFF TGTGCCAGCAGCGCCCGGGAAGGATCGTACAATGAGCAGTTCTTC
TRBJ2-1 TRBV7-2 - - CASSRRRASEKVHEQFF TGTGCCAGCAGCCGCCGCCGGGCTAGCGAGAAGGTACATGAGCAGTTCTTC
TRBJ2-3 TRBV29-1 TRBD2 - CSVERLAGVGSDTQYF TGCAGCGTTGAACGGCTAGCGGGAGTTGGTTCAGATACGCAGTATTTT
TRBJ1-1 TRBV28 TRBD1 - CASTGQGYTEAFF TGTGCCAGCACGGGACAGGGTTACACTGAAGCTTTCTTT
TRBJ1-2 TRBV28 TRBD1 - CASSSPGQGAGGYTF TGTGCCAGCAGTTCCCCGGGACAGGGGGCAGGTGGCTACACCTTC
TRBJ2-7 TRBV9 - - CASSAPGLSYEQYF TGTGCCAGCAGCGCGCCGGGACTCTCCTACGAGCAGTACTTC
TRBJ2-7 TRBV4-3 TRBD2 - CASSQGSGRGVVEQYF TGCGCCAGCAGCCAAGGGTCCGGGAGGGGGGTCGTCGAGCAGTACTTC
TRBJ1-2 TRBV5-1 TRBD1 - CASSLEGTGGYTF TGCGCCAGCAGCTTGGAGGGGACAGGGGGCTACACCTTC
TRBJ1-3 TRBV30 TRBD1 - CAWFRDRTSGNTIYF TGTGCCTGGTTCCGGGACAGGACATCTGGAAACACCATATATTTT
TRBJ1-1 TRBV5-1 TRBD1 medium-sized CASNRGLQNTEAFF TGCGCCAGCAACAGGGGGCTACAGAACACTGAAGCTTTCTTT
TRBJ2-1 TRBV4-3 - - CASSQESIGQPPYNEQFF TGCGCCAGCAGCCAAGAGAGTATTGGACAGCCCCCTTACAATGAGCAGTTCTTC
TRBJ2-7 TRBV5-1 - - CASRFTQGRAPYEQYF TGCGCCAGCAGGTTCACCCAGGGAAGGGCACCCTACGAGCAGTACTTC
TRBJ2-1 TRBV11-1 - - CASSLGWGYEQFF TGTGCCAGCAGCTTAGGATGGGGCTATGAGCAGTTCTTC
TRBJ2-3 TRBV19 TRBD2 - CASMGGRNTYTDTQYF TGTGCCAGTATGGGCGGGAGGAACACTTACACAGATACGCAGTATTTT
TRBJ2-1 TRBV18 - - CASSRPDWNEQFF TGTGCCAGCTCTCGACCGGACTGGAATGAGCAGTTCTTC
TRBJ2-1 TRBV11-3 TRBD2 - CASSLTLAGYNEQFF TGTGCCAGCAGCTTAACTCTAGCGGGGTACAATGAGCAGTTCTTC
TRBJ2-5 TRBV4-3 - - CASSQDWARQGLTQYF TGCGCCAGCAGCCAAGATTGGGCGCGACAGGGACTGACCCAGTACTTC
TRBJ2-1 TRBV29-1 - - CSGELGGYNEQFF TGCAGCGGGGAGTTGGGCGGCTACAATGAGCAGTTCTTC